The T cell receptor (beta chain) under discussion was sequenced for a study of T cell responses to AZD1222 COVID-19 vaccine. Assay: immunoSEQ multiplex PCR; the TCRdb copy retains only in-frame clones and omits some. The sample yields roughly 99,000 clones, around 90% seen once. The TCR sequence derives from an adult who received the AZD1222 COVID-19 vaccine. The specimen was peripheral blood, collected 28 days after the second AZD1222 dose.

CDR3 loop: CASSLFTSGSYNSPLHF. As DNA, the CDR3 is TGTGCCAGCAGTTTATTTACAAGTGGCTCCTATAATTCACCCCTCCACTTT. The genes are TRBV27 and TRBJ1-6; no reliable D call. The CDR3 sequence is 17 residues long. Germline-derived CDR1 and CDR2 are MNHEY and SMNVEV (reference sequence). Trimming shortened V by 1 base and J by 0 bases, and 10 bases separated the two germline ends.